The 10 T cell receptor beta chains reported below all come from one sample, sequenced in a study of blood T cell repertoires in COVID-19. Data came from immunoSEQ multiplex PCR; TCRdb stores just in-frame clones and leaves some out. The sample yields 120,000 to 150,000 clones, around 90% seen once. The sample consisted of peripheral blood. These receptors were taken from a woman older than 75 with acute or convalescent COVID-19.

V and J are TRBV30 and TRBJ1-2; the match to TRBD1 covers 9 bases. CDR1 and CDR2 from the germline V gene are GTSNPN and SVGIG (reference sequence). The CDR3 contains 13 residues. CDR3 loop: CIHFSGTGYGYTF. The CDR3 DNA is TGTATACACTTCTCCGGGACAGGGTATGGCTACACCTTC. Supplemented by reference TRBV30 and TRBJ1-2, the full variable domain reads SQTIHQWPATLVQPVGSPLSLECTVEGTSNPNLYWYRQAAGRGLQLLFYSVGIGQISSEVPQNLSASRPQDRQFILSSKKLLLSDSGFYLCIHFSGTGYGYTFGSGTRLTVV.

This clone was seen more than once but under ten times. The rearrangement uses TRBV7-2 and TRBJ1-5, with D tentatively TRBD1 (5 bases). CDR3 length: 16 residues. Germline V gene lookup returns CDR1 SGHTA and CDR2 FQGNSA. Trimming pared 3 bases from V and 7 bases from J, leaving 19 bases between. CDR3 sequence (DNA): TGTGCCAGCAGCTTGAGGCGGGACTCCGCGCGGCAGCCCCAGCATTTT. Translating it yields CASSLRRDSARQPQHF.

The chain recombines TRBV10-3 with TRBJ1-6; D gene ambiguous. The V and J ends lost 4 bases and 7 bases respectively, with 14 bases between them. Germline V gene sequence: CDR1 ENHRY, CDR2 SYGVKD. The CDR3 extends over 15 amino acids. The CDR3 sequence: CAISVSTGGNSPLHF. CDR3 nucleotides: TGTGCCATCAGTGTGTCAACGGGCGGGAATTCACCCCTCCACTTT.

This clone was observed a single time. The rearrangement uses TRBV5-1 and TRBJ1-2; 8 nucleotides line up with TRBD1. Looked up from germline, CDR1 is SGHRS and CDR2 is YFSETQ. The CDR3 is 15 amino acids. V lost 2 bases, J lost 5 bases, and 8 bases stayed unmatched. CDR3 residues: CASSLRTGTQYGYTF. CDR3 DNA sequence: TGCGCCAGCAGCTTACGGACAGGGACTCAGTATGGCTACACCTTC.

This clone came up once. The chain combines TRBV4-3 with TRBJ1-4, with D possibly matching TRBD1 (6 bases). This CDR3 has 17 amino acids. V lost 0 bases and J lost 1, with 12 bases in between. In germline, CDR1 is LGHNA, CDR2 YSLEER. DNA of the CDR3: TGCGCCAGCAGCCAAGACGGGGTCAGGGGAACTAATGAAAAACTGTTTTTT. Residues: CASSQDGVRGTNEKLFF.

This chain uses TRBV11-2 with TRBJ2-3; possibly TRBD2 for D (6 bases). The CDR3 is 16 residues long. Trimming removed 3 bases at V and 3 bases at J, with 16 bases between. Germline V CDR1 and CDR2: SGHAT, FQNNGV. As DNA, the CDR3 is TGTGCCAGCAGCTTGGGGACTTATAGTAGTACAGATACGCAGTATTTT. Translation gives CASSLGTYSSTDTQYF.

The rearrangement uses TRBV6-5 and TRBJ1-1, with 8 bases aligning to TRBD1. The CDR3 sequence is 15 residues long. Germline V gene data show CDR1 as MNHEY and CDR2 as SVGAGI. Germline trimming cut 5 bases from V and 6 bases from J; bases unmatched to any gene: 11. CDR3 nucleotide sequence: TGTGCCAGCAGTCCCCGACCATTACAGGGGGCTGAAGCTTTCTTT. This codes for CASSPRPLQGAEAFF.

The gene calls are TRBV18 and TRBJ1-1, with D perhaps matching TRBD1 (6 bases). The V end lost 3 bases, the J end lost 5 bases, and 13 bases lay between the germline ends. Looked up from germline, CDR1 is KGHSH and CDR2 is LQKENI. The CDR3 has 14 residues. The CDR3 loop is CASSPVPGATEAFF. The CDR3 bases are TGTGCCAGCTCACCGGTGCCAGGGGCGACTGAAGCTTTCTTT.

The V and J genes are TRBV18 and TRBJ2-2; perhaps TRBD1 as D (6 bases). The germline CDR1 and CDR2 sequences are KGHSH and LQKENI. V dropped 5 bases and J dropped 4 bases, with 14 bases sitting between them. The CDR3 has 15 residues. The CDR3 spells CASSSGVPSTGELFF. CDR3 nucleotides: TGTGCCAGCTCATCAGGGGTTCCGAGCACCGGGGAGCTGTTTTTT. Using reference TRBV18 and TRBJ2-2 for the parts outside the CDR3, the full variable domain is NAGVMQNPRHLVRRRGQEARLRCSPMKGHSHVYWYRQLPEEGLKFMVYLQKENIIDESGMPKERFSAEFPKEGPSILRIQQVVRGDSAAYFCASSSGVPSTGELFFGEGSRLTVL.

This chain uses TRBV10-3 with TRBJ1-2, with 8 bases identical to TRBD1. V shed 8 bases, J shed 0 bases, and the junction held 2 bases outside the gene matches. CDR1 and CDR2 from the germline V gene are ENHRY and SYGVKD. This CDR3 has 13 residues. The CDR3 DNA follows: TGTGCCATCGGGACAGGAGCTAACTATGGCTACACCTTC. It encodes CAIGTGANYGYTF.